These 8 T cell receptor beta chains originate from one sample sequenced in a study of T cells after yellow fever vaccination. TCRdb re-derived calls from the 5' RACE reads in MiXCR, one entry per CDR3 protein. The sample holds about 340,000 distinct CDR3 sequences, approximately 3.9% seen once. The source material was PBMCs, sampled 5 days after the yellow fever booster vaccination. The receptors here all came from a man younger than 30 who received the YFV17D yellow fever vaccine.

This clonotype was counted many times. V gene TRBV27 combines with J gene TRBJ1-4; tentatively, D is TRBD1 (5 bases). CDR3 length: 16 amino acids. Trimming took 5 bases from V and 2 from J, leaving 15 bases between them. Germline CDR1 reads MNHEY; CDR2 reads SMNVEV (reference sequence). DNA of the CDR3: TGTGCCAGCAGTCGATCGAAGGGACTGACTAATGAAAAACTGTTTTTT. It is translated as CASSRSKGLTNEKLFF.

This clonotype occurred many times. This rearrangement joins TRBV7-2 to TRBJ2-3; 13 bases fit TRBD2. J gave up 4 bases and V 1 base, and 8 bases lay outside the gene matches. The CDR3 has 18 amino acids. The germline CDR1 and CDR2 sequences are SGHTA and FQGNSA. The CDR3 DNA is TGTGCCAGCAGCTTAGACGGGACTAGCGGGGTTGGGTCAGATACGCAGTATTTT. This translates into CASSLDGTSGVGSDTQYF.

This clonotype was picked up many times. The chain carries TRBV7-2 and TRBJ2-7, with TRBD2 matching over 8 bases. CDR3 length equals 15 residues. With V trimmed by 1 base and J by 2 bases, 4 bases remained unmatched. Germline CDR1 reads SGHTA; CDR2 reads FQGNSA. The CDR3 sequence is CASSLGVGGAYEQYF. In DNA, the CDR3 is TGTGCCAGCAGCTTAGGAGTCGGGGGGGCCTACGAGCAGTACTTC.

This chain joins TRBV12-3 or TRBV12-4 and TRBJ2-7; 9 positions agree with TRBD1. This CDR3 is 14 amino acids long. V lost 6 bases to trimming and J lost 4 bases; unmatched junction nucleotides: 7. CDR3 amino acids: CASSPGTGPYEQYV. The CDR3 DNA is TGTGCCAGCAGCCCTGGGACAGGGCCGTACGAGCAGTACGTC.

The genes are TRBV7-2 and TRBJ2-3, with 7 bases that match TRBD2. With V trimmed by 5 bases and J by 2 bases, 10 bases remained unmatched. Per germline, CDR1 SGHTA and CDR2 FQGNSA. The CDR3 has 16 amino acids. CDR3 amino acids: CASSPMVLADTDTQYF. The CDR3 DNA reads TGTGCCAGCAGCCCTATGGTGCTAGCGGACACAGATACGCAGTATTTT.

In its sample, this clonotype was seen a few times. This chain uses TRBV6-6 with TRBJ1-1, with D possibly being TRBD1 (5 bases). Germline CDR1 MNHNY, CDR2 SVGAGI (reference sequence). CDR3 length: 13 residues. V was cut by 6 bases and J by 4 bases, with 12 bases left in between. The CDR3 DNA follows: TGTGCCAGCAGCGGACAACCTTCCACTGAAGCTTTCTTT. This translates into CASSGQPSTEAFF.

This chain uses TRBV10-3 with TRBJ1-1; D gene ambiguous. Trimming left V 9 bases short and J 6 bases short, with 17 bases between. The germline V gene has CDR1 ENHRY and CDR2 SYGVKD. The CDR3 runs to 13 residues. CDR3 sequence (DNA): TGTGCCATGGGAGAGCGGGGTTATGCTGAAGCTTTCTTT. It codes for CAMGERGYAEAFF.

This clonotype was seen at least ten times. The chain employs TRBV15 and TRBJ2-7; no clear D gene. Germline CDR1 reads LNHNV; CDR2 reads YYDKDF (reference sequence). The CDR3 is 13 amino acids. Trimming cost V 4 bases and J 3 bases, with 10 bases left between them. CDR3 nucleotide sequence: TGTGCCACCAGCATAGACGGTTACTACGAGCAGTACGTC. Translating it yields CATSIDGYYEQYV.